This paragraph covers one T cell receptor beta chain sequence. Antigen unknown. Via MiXCR, TCRdb re-called the reads, giving one row per CDR3 protein. The sample yields about 570,000 distinct CDR3 sequences, over 35% seen once. The data stem from a study of T cell repertoires in cytomegalovirus infection. Study in general: Public signatures in TCR beta pointed to CMV infection and matching HLA type.

Germline CDR1 SGHTA, CDR2 FQGNSA. CDR3 length: 12 amino acids. Trimming left V 4 bases short and J 7 bases short, with 8 bases between. General study results and limits: Predominance within the ex vivo response was attributable to HLA-C-restricted CMV-specific TCR beta clonotypes.

The source material was cultured PBMCs, sampled from culture after CMV antigen stimulation. The origin of this receptor is a human donor in good health (CMV status not recorded). Some clones in this sample may be carry-over from other donors' samples. This chain uses TRBV7-2 with TRBJ2-1, with D unclear. The CDR3 DNA reads as TGTGCCAGCAGCTCCCCATCGAATGAGCAGTTCTTC. Translation gives CASSSPSNEQFF.